The 15 T cell receptor beta chains reported below all come from one sample, sequenced in a study of Graves' ophthalmopathy and Graves' hyperthyroidism. Amplified material comprised TCR beta CDR3 regions derived from RNA transcripts. Investigators did first-round RT-PCR with HTBI primers, then second-round multiplex PCR. Via MiXCR, TCRdb re-called the multiplex PCR reads, giving one row per CDR3 protein. The table has more than 1,000,000 distinct CDR3 sequences, about 38% seen once; the top ten hold over 8.5%. Sequencing input: peripheral blood or thyroid tissue (not recorded which). These receptors all stem from an adult man with Graves' hyperthyroidism.

Many counts were recorded for this clonotype. This chain joins TRBV20-1 and TRBJ1-3; TRBD1 is a possible D gene (5 bases). V gave up 4 bases and J gave up 2 bases, with 6 bases separating them. The length of the CDR3 is 12 residues. The germline V gene encodes CDR1 DFQATT and CDR2 SNEGSKA (reference sequence). Here the CDR3 reads CSATGPGNTIYF. The CDR3 coding sequence is TGCAGTGCTACAGGGCCTGGAAACACCATATATTTT.

In DNA form, the CDR3 reads TGCGCCAGCAGCCAGGTTGACAGGGGGTCGGAGACCCAGTACTTC. Its translation: CASSQVDRGSETQYF. The chain has TRBV4-3 and TRBJ2-5, with 9 bases fitting TRBD1. CDR3 length equals 15 residues. V lost 3 bases to trimming and J lost 5 bases; unmatched junction nucleotides: 7. CDR1 and CDR2 (germline): LGHNA, YSLEER.

This clonotype was recorded at least ten times. This chain uses TRBV2 with TRBJ2-7; TRBD2 agrees at 8 bases. The CDR3 is 14 amino acids. Germline CDR1 and CDR2: SNHLY and FYNNEI. Germline trimming cut 7 bases from V and 6 bases from J; bases unmatched to any gene: 11. CDR3 in amino acids: CASTNGRALSEQYF. CDR3 bases: TGTGCCAGCACTAACGGGAGGGCCCTAAGCGAGCAGTACTTC. Combining the CDR3 with reference TRBV2 and TRBJ2-7 gives the whole variable domain EPEVTQTPSHQVTQMGQEVILRCVPISNHLYFYWYRQILGQKVEFLVSFYNNEISEKSEIFDDQFSVERPDGSNFTLKIRSTKLEDSAMYFCASTNGRALSEQYFGPGTRLTVT.

This clonotype was observed many times. The rearrangement joins TRBV7-2 to TRBJ1-5; D is uncertain. The CDR3 covers 15 residues. Looked up from germline, CDR1 is SGHTA and CDR2 is FQGNSA. Trimming took 5 bases from V and 2 from J, leaving 13 bases between them. The CDR3 protein is CASSPRGVRNQPQHF. The CDR3 DNA sequence: TGTGCCAGCAGCCCCCGGGGTGTACGCAATCAGCCCCAGCATTTT.

V usage is TRBV9 and J usage is TRBJ1-4; D is undetermined. CDR1 is SGDLS, CDR2 YYNGEE, per germline. CDR3 length: 14 amino acids. Trimming took 2 bases from V and 8 from J, leaving 13 bases between them. The CDR3 region is CASSVAGNGEKLFF. The CDR3 nucleotides are TGTGCCAGCAGCGTGGCGGGGAATGGAGAAAAACTGTTTTTT.

This clonotype was counted between two and nine times. J is TRBJ2-7 and V is TRBV4-1; TRBD1 matches at 11 bases. The V segment lost 5 bases and the J segment 6 bases; nucleotides outside the gene matches: 9. Germline-derived CDR1 and CDR2 are MGHRA and YSYEKL. This CDR3 region has 15 residues. The CDR3 region has the DNA TGCGCCAGCAGCTCGCAGCGGGGACAGGGGGTCGAGCAGTACTTC. Translation gives CASSSQRGQGVEQYF.

A word on this clonotype: It may be a read error: a sequence one base away is much more abundant. This sequence joins TRBV20-1 and TRBJ1-2; 7 nucleotides align to TRBD1. Germline V CDR1 and CDR2: DFQATT, SNEGSKA (reference sequence). This CDR3 has 16 residues. DNA of the CDR3: TGCATTGCTAGAGATGGGGGGAGGGGGCATAGCTATGGCTACACCTTC. Translation: CIARDGGRGHSYGYTF.

This clonotype was observed a few times. The rearrangement links TRBV6-2 or TRBV6-3 to TRBJ1-5, with TRBD1 matching over 9 bases. The CDR3 totals 15 residues. Germline values: CDR1 MNHEY, CDR2 SVGEGT. V dropped 6 bases and J dropped 6; count of bases not matched to a gene: 9. CDR3 in amino acids: CASSPGTGWGQPQHF. In nucleotides, the CDR3 is TGTGCCAGCAGCCCCGGGACAGGGTGGGGTCAGCCCCAGCATTTT.

This clonotype came up a few times. V and J are TRBV10-3 and TRBJ1-1, with 7 bases matching TRBD1. J was trimmed by 1 base and V by 9 bases; bases with no gene match: 2. Germline CDR1 ENHRY, CDR2 SYGVKD. The CDR3 runs 12 residues. CDR3 amino acids: CAIGQANTEAFF. The DNA of the CDR3 is TGTGCCATTGGACAGGCGAACACTGAAGCTTTCTTT.

This clonotype has just a few counts. The V gene is TRBV7-2, the J gene TRBJ2-5; D is unresolved. From germline, CDR1 is SGHTA and CDR2 FQGNSA. Deletions cut 4 bases from V and 0 bases from J, with 15 bases between. This CDR3 has 16 amino acids. CDR3 sequence: CASSSGRSRNQETQYF. CDR3 DNA sequence: TGTGCCAGCAGCTCCGGACGTAGCAGGAACCAAGAGACCCAGTACTTC.

The table lists this clonotype with many counts. The chain carries TRBV20-1 and TRBJ1-1, with D perhaps matching TRBD1 (5 bases). Germline loops: CDR1 DFQATT, CDR2 SNEGSKA (reference sequence). Trimming stripped 6 bases from V and 4 bases from J, with 12 bases between. The CDR3 covers 12 residues. CDR3 amino acids: CSAKSQGTEAFF. The CDR3 bases are TGCAGTGCCAAGTCCCAGGGCACTGAAGCTTTCTTT.

This clonotype was seen ten or more times. The chain couples TRBV4-1 to TRBJ1-2, with unresolved D. Germline CDR1 reads MGHRA; CDR2 reads YSYEKL. The V end was cut by 2 bases, the J end by 8 bases, with 6 bases between. The CDR3 spans 11 residues. The CDR3 spells CASSQLGGYTF. The CDR3 DNA reads TGCGCCAGCAGCCAATTAGGAGGCTACACCTTC.

The chain recombines TRBV10-3 with TRBJ2-7, with D possibly being TRBD1 (6 bases). There are 14 residues in the CDR3. Trimming took 6 bases from V and 4 from J, leaving 16 bases between them. Germline V gives CDR1 ENHRY, CDR2 SYGVKD. The chain's CDR3 is CAISRTVDFYEQYF. The CDR3 region has the DNA TGTGCCATCAGCCGGACAGTGGACTTTTACGAGCAGTACTTC.

This clonotype was recorded at least ten times. V and J are TRBV9 and TRBJ2-2; tentatively, D is TRBD1 (5 bases). The CDR3 consists of 13 residues. Trimming removed 2 bases at V and 6 bases at J, with 8 bases between. Per germline, CDR1 SGDLS and CDR2 YYNGEE. In DNA form, the CDR3 reads TGTGCCAGCAGCGTCCAGGGTGCCGGGGAGCTGTTTTTT. This encodes CASSVQGAGELFF. Supplemented by reference TRBV9 and TRBJ2-2, the full variable domain reads DSGVTQTPKHLITATGQRVTLRCSPRSGDLSVYWYQQSLDQGLQFLIQYYNGEERAKGNILERFSAQQFPDLHSELNLSSLELGDSALYFCASSVQGAGELFFGEGSRLTVL.

As to this clonotype: A much larger clone lies one base from this, so it may be a read error. The chain combines TRBV19 with TRBJ2-5; 11 bases line up with TRBD2. CDR1 is LNHDA, CDR2 SQIVND, per germline (reference sequence). V lost 2 bases and J lost 1; bases outside the gene matches: 3. The CDR3 loop spans 16 amino acids. This CDR3 reads CASSITSGGSQETQYF. CDR3 in DNA: TGTGCCAGTAGTATAACTAGCGGGGGAAGCCAAGAGACCCAGTACTTC.